This entry lists 18 T cell receptor beta chains sequenced from one sample in a study of blood T cells in healthy people across ages. A second PCR of 7 to 11 cycles used a sample-barcoded 5' primer and a J-beta primer mix. TCRdb processed the 5' RACE reads anew with MiXCR; each CDR3 protein has one entry. Altogether around 1.5 million distinct CDR3 sequences are present, 40% to 50% being singletons, with the ten largest covering approximately 7.9%. Sequenced sample: blood. The receptors here all came from a young woman in good health.

The table lists this clonotype with a few counts. This sequence joins TRBV7-9 and TRBJ1-6, with D unclear. V lost 1 base and J lost 5, with 6 bases in between. Germline CDR1 and CDR2: SEHNR and FQNEAQ (reference sequence). This CDR3 is built from 14 residues. CDR3 coding DNA: TGTGCCAGCAGCTTAGAGGCAGATAATTCACCCCTCCACTTT. Amino acid sequence: CASSLEADNSPLHF.

This clonotype occurred a few times. The genes are TRBV6-6 and TRBJ1-2; no clear D gene. Deletions cut 6 bases from V and 9 bases from J, with 14 bases between. Per the germline V gene, CDR1 is MNHNY and CDR2 is SVGAGI (reference sequence). The CDR3 has 12 residues. CDR3 protein: CASSPNGRSYTF. The CDR3 coding sequence is TGTGCCAGCAGCCCGAATGGACGAAGCTACACCTTC.

The chain joins TRBV3-1 to TRBJ2-2, with unresolved D. Trimming pared 4 bases from V and 2 bases from J, leaving 14 bases between. Germline CDR1 LGHDT, CDR2 YNNKEL (reference sequence). CDR3 length equals 16 residues. The CDR3 nucleotides are TGTGCCAGCAGCCCTATCCCAGGCGTCAACACCGGGGAGCTGTTTTTT. This codes for CASSPIPGVNTGELFF.

In its sample, this clonotype was seen a few times. The J gene is TRBJ2-5, the V gene TRBV5-1; the match to TRBD1 covers 11 bases. After removal of 2 bases from V and 2 bases from J, the junction contained 5 bases not matched to a gene. This CDR3 region has 16 residues. CDR1 is SGHRS, CDR2 YFSETQ, per germline. CDR3 nucleotides: TGCGCCAGCAGCTTCGGACAGGGGGCCAAGCAAGAGACCCAGTACTTC. Translation gives CASSFGQGAKQETQYF.

This chain links TRBV2 with TRBJ1-2; the match to TRBD1 covers 11 bases. The CDR3 consists of 15 residues. The germline CDR1 and CDR2 sequences are SNHLY and FYNNEI. Unmatched junction bases numbered 4, after V lost 1 base and J lost 6 bases. Here the CDR3 reads CASSEGTGGINGYTF. The CDR3 region has the DNA TGTGCCAGCAGTGAAGGGACAGGGGGCATTAATGGCTACACCTTC.

This clonotype was detected a few times. In nucleotides, the CDR3 is TGTGCCAGCAGCGTAGAGGGGGGAGGAGATACGCAGTATTTT. Its translation is CASSVEGGGDTQYF. The chain joins TRBV9 to TRBJ2-3; D is tentatively TRBD1 or TRBD2 (6 bases each). V lost 0 bases to trimming and J lost 5 bases, with 10 bases between them. Germline loops: CDR1 SGDLS, CDR2 YYNGEE. The CDR3 runs to 14 residues.

This clonotype has a count of ten or more. This chain joins TRBV20-1 and TRBJ2-7; D is uncertain. The CDR3 runs 12 residues. Germline CDR1 is DFQATT and CDR2 is SNEGSKA (reference sequence). Trimming shortened V by 3 bases and J by 5 bases, and 11 bases separated the two germline ends. DNA of the CDR3: TGCAGTGCTAGTTGGGGTGTCGACGAGCAGTACTTC. Translating it yields CSASWGVDEQYF.

V is TRBV6-1 and J is TRBJ2-7; 8 bases are shared with TRBD1. The germline gives CDR1 MNHNS, CDR2 SASEGT. Trimming cost V 6 bases and J 3 bases; bases outside gene matches: 13. This CDR3 is built from 16 residues. CDR3 in DNA: TGTGCCAGCAGGACGCCCTCACAGGGGGTGAGCTACGAGCAGTACTTC. This codes for CASRTPSQGVSYEQYF.

The rearrangement uses TRBV15 and TRBJ2-5; D call uncertain. Germline loops: CDR1 LNHNV, CDR2 YYDKDF (reference sequence). The CDR3 consists of 12 residues. Trimming took off 3 bases at V and 11 bases at J, with 13 bases between the two ends. The DNA for the CDR3 is TGTGCCACCAGCAGCCTTCTTAATGAGCAGTACTTC. It codes for CATSSLLNEQYF.

The gene calls are TRBV20-1 and TRBJ1-2; D ambiguous. Germline CDR1 reads DFQATT; CDR2 reads SNEGSKA (reference sequence). V was shortened by 5 bases and J by 6 bases, with 13 bases between the two germline ends. The CDR3 loop spans 12 amino acids. CDR3: CSAGPNGNGYTF. In DNA, the CDR3 is TGCAGTGCTGGTCCAAACGGAAATGGCTACACCTTC.

This clonotype was detected a few times. The chain joins TRBV10-3 to TRBJ2-1; D gene ambiguous. The CDR3 contains 12 residues. Trimming removed 4 bases at V and 4 bases at J, with 5 bases between. Germline V lookup: CDR1 ENHRY, CDR2 SYGVKD. This CDR3 is CAISGRYNEQFF. The CDR3 nucleotides are TGTGCCATCAGTGGACGGTACAATGAGCAGTTCTTC.

DNA for the CDR3: TGTGCCGGCACCAAAGGCGGGGCTCACACTGAAGCTTTCTTT. Translating it yields CAGTKGGAHTEAFF. The gene calls are TRBV7-2 and TRBJ1-1, with D perhaps TRBD1 (5 bases). The CDR3 has 14 residues. V was pared by 11 bases and J by 3 bases, with 19 bases between. From germline, CDR1 is SGHTA and CDR2 FQGNSA.

The chain uses TRBV3-1 and TRBJ2-7; 8 bases map to TRBD2. CDR1 is LGHDT, CDR2 YNNKEL, per germline (reference sequence). This CDR3 spans 16 amino acids. V was clipped by 5 bases and J by 2 bases; unmatched bases: 11. CDR3 sequence reads: CASSAQPGLGTYEQYF. The CDR3 coding sequence is TGTGCCAGCAGCGCTCAACCGGGACTAGGGACCTACGAGCAGTACTTC.

The V gene is TRBV20-1, the J gene TRBJ2-3; TRBD2 matches 14 bases. Per germline, CDR1 DFQATT and CDR2 SNEGSKA (reference sequence). V lost 4 bases and J lost 9; bases outside the gene matches: 9. The CDR3 has 15 amino acids. CDR3 coding DNA: TGCAGTGCTACGCCGACTAGCGGGGGGGAGGAGACGCAGTATTTT. Its translation is CSATPTSGGEETQYF.

This chain joins TRBV27 and TRBJ2-3; 12 nucleotides align to TRBD2. V was pared by 6 bases and J by 2 bases, with 15 bases of the junction left unmatched. In germline, CDR1 is MNHEY, CDR2 SMNVEV (reference sequence). There are 19 residues in the CDR3. The CDR3 coding sequence is TGTGCCAGCAGCCGGTTCTCTAGCGGGGGGGCCTCCAACACAGATACGCAGTATTTT. Its protein is CASSRFSSGGASNTDTQYF.

The sample holds a few counts of this clonotype. The chain couples TRBV10-3 to TRBJ2-4; the match to TRBD1 covers 8 bases. V lost 4 bases to trimming and J lost 0 bases; unmatched junction nucleotides: 11. CDR3 length equals 18 residues. In germline, CDR1 is ENHRY, CDR2 SYGVKD. This CDR3 reads CAISAGTGGALAKNIQYF. CDR3 sequence (DNA): TGTGCCATCAGTGCCGGGACAGGAGGAGCTTTAGCCAAAAACATTCAGTACTTC.

The chain couples TRBV2 to TRBJ2-7; 9 positions agree with TRBD2. The length of the CDR3 is 13 residues. J was trimmed by 4 bases and V by 9 bases; bases with no gene match: 7. Germline V gene data show CDR1 as SNHLY and CDR2 as FYNNEI. CDR3 region: CASIAGEGYEQYF. The CDR3, as DNA: TGTGCCAGTATAGCGGGAGAGGGTTACGAGCAGTACTTC.

Comments on this clonotype: Relative to the germline gene, one junction end is altered; a read error may explain this. The gene calls are TRBV12-3 or TRBV12-4 and TRBJ2-6; D possibly uses TRBD1 or TRBD2 (5 bases each). The CDR3 runs to 15 residues. CDR3 sequence reads: CASSLGRAGASVLTF. CDR3 in DNA: TGTGCCAGCAGTTTGGGCAGGGCCGGGGCCAGCGTCCTGACTTTC.